The clone carrying this TCR beta chain has only one observation. These data originate in a study of CD8+ T cells in alopecia areata. The V gene lost 2 bases and the J gene lost 4 bases, with 15 bases spanning the gap. Germline loops: CDR1 GTSNPN, CDR2 SVGIG (reference sequence). The CDR3 is 15 residues long. Sample treatment: oral pan-JAK inhibitor, 5-10 mg twice daily. Extracted RNA was reverse transcribed, and the resulting cDNA served as sequencing template. Here immunoSEQ multiplex PCR was the method, and the copy in TCRdb shows in-frame clones only, minus some. The repertoire holds roughly 220,000 clones, just over 65% seen once, with about 1.2% in the top ten.

The sequence was collected from a human donor with alopecia areata. Material: CD4+ T cells sorted from blood, obtained between weeks 44 and 45, from a patient treated with tofacitinib. The chain couples TRBV30 to TRBJ1-5; D ambiguous. The CDR3 here is CAWSFGRTHNQPQHF. The CDR3 coding sequence is TGTGCCTGGAGTTTTGGGCGGACTCATAATCAGCCCCAGCATTTT.